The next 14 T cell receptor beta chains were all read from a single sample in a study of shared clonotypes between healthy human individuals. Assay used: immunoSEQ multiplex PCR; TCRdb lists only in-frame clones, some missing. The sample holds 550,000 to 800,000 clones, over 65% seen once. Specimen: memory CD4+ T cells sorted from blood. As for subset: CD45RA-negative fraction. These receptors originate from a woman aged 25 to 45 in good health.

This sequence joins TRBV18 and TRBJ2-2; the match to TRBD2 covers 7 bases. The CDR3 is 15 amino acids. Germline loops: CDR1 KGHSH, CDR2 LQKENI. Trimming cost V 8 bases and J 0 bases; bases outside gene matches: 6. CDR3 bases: TGTGCCAGCGGGGCTAGCGGAGCGAACACCGGGGAGCTGTTTTTT. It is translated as CASGASGANTGELFF.

CDR3 DNA sequence: TGCGCCAGCAGGTCCACAGGGGGCGAAACAGATACGCAGTATTTT. Translation: CASRSTGGETDTQYF. The chain combines TRBV5-1 with TRBJ2-3, with 9 nucleotides matching TRBD1. This CDR3 is 15 amino acids long. J lost 3 bases, V lost 5 bases, and 7 bases had no gene match. The germline V gene encodes CDR1 SGHRS and CDR2 YFSETQ. Full variable domain (outside the CDR3, taken from reference TRBV5-1 and TRBJ2-3): KAGVTQTPRYLIKTRGQQVTLSCSPISGHRSVSWYQQTPGQGLQFLFEYFSETQRNKGNFPGRFSGRQFSNSRSEMNVSTLELGDSALYLCASRSTGGETDTQYFGPGTRLTVL.

CDR3 DNA sequence: TGTGCCACCAAGGGCCCTCCCTACGAGCAGTACTTC. Translating gives CATKGPPYEQYF. The rearrangement joins TRBV28 to TRBJ2-7; D unresolved. Trimming took off 10 bases at V and 2 bases at J, with 12 bases between the two ends. This CDR3 is built from 12 residues. Germline V lookup: CDR1 MDHEN, CDR2 SYDVKM.

The CDR3 DNA is TGCGCCAGCGCCCAGGTCAACACTGAAGCTTTCTTT. Its protein is CASAQVNTEAFF. This rearrangement joins TRBV23-1 to TRBJ1-1; D remains ambiguous. Being an ORF, TRBV23-1 has a function that is uncertain. The CDR3 runs to 12 residues. V lost 8 bases to trimming and J lost 2 bases, with 9 bases between them.

CDR3 region: CAISRTGYLWWYTF. CDR3 DNA sequence: TGTGCCATCAGCAGAACAGGGTACCTATGGTGGTACACCTTC. The J gene is TRBJ1-2, the V gene TRBV10-3; D is possibly TRBD1 (6 bases). Trimming cost V 6 bases and J 11 bases, with 22 bases left between them. The CDR3 spans 14 residues. Germline V gives CDR1 ENHRY, CDR2 SYGVKD.

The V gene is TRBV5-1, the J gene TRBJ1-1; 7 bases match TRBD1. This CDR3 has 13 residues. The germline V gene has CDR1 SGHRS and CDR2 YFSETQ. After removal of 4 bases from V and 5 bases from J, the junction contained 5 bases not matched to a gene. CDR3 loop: CASSQDRATEAFF. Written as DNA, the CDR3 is TGCGCCAGCAGCCAAGACAGGGCGACTGAAGCTTTCTTT.

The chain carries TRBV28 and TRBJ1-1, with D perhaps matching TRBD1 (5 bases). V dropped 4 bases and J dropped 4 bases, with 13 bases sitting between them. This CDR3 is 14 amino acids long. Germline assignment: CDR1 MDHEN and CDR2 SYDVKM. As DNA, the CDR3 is TGTGCCAGCAGTTCGAGGGGTAGGGTCACTGAAGCTTTCTTT. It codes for CASSSRGRVTEAFF. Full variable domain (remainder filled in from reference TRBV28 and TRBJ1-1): DVKVTQSSRYLVKRTGEKVFLECVQDMDHENMFWYRQDPGLGLRLIYFSYDVKMKEKGDIPEGYSVSREKKERFSLILESASTNQTSMYLCASSSRGRVTEAFFGQGTRLTVV.

The CDR3 sequence is CSVEVDRGTEAFF. In DNA form, the CDR3 reads TGCAGCGTTGAAGTAGACAGGGGTACTGAAGCTTTCTTT. The J gene is TRBJ1-1, the V gene TRBV29-1; 8 nucleotides agree with TRBD1. Germline values: CDR1 SQVTM, CDR2 ANQGSEA. The junction had 3 bases not matched to a gene; V was cut back by 1 base and J by 5 bases. This CDR3 contains 13 residues.

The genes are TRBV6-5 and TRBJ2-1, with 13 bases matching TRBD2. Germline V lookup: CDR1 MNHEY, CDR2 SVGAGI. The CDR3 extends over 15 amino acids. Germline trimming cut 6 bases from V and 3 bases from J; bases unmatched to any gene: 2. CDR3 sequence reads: CASSRTSGSYNEQFF. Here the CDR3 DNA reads TGTGCCAGCAGCCGGACTAGCGGGAGCTACAATGAGCAGTTCTTC.

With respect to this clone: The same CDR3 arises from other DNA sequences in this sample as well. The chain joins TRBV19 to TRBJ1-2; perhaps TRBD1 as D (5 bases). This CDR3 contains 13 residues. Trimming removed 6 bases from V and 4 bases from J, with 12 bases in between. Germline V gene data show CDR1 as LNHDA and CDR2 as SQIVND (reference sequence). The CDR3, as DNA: TGTGCCAGTAGGCCCCGCGGGGGCTATGGCTACACCTTC. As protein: CASRPRGGYGYTF.

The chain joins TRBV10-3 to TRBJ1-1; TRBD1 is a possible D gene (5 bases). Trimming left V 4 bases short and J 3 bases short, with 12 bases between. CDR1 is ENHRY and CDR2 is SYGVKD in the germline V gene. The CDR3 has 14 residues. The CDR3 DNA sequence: TGTGCCATCAGTGGAACAGGTTTGGACACTGAAGCTTTCTTT. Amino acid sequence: CAISGTGLDTEAFF.

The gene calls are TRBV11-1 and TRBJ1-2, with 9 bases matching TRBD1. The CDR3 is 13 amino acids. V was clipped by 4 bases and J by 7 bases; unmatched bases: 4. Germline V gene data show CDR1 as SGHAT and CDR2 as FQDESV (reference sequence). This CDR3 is CASSSSDRGGYTF. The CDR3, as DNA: TGTGCCAGCAGCTCCTCGGACAGGGGTGGCTACACCTTC.

The DNA of the CDR3 is TGTGCCAGCCGGTTAAGAGGGGAGAACACTGAAGCTTTCTTT. Translated: CASRLRGENTEAFF. J is TRBJ1-1 and V is TRBV2; the D gene is possibly TRBD1 (5 bases). This CDR3 is 14 amino acids long. The germline V gene has CDR1 SNHLY and CDR2 FYNNEI. Trimming took 8 bases from V and 1 from J, leaving 14 bases between them.

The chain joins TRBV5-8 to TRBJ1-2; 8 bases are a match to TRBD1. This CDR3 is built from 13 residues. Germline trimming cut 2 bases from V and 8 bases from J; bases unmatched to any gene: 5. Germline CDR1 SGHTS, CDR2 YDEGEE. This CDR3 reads CASSLGQGTGYTF. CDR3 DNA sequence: TGTGCCAGCAGCTTAGGACAGGGTACGGGCTACACCTTC.